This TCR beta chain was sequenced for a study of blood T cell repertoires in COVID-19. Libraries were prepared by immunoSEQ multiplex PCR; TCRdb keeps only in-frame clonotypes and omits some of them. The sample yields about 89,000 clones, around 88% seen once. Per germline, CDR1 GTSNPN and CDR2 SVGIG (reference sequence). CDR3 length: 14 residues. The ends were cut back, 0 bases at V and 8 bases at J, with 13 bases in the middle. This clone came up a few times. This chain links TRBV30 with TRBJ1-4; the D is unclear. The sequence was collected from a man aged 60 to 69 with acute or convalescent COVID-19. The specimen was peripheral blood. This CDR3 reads CAWSVWWNGEKLFF. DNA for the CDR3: TGTGCCTGGAGTGTATGGTGGAACGGGGAAAAACTGTTTTTT.